The 2 T cell receptor beta chains presented below share a single source sample, sequenced in a study of early stage breast cancer tumors. Assay used: immunoSEQ multiplex PCR; TCRdb lists only in-frame clones, some missing. Of a few thousand clones in the sample, around 70% were seen once. Source material: breast tumor tissue. The receptors originated from a person aged 60 to 70 with breast cancer.

This clone was recorded once. J is TRBJ1-2 and V is TRBV27, with a tentative D call TRBD1 (6 bases). In germline, CDR1 is MNHEY, CDR2 SMNVEV (reference sequence). This CDR3 is built from 15 residues. Trimming shortened V by 2 bases and J by 7 bases, and 17 bases separated the two germline ends. CDR3 sequence reads: CASSLGGGLSGGYTF. Written as DNA, the CDR3 is TGTGCCAGCAGTTTAGGGGGGGGCTTAAGTGGTGGCTACACCTTC.

Comment on this clone: The junction differs from germline at one of its ends, possibly a read error. This chain connects TRBV7-2 to TRBJ2-1, with 8 nucleotides matching TRBD2. Germline-derived CDR1 and CDR2 are SGHTA and FQGNSA. The CDR3 runs 14 residues. CDR3 sequence: CASSAPGFREGFIF. CDR3 coding DNA: TGTGCCAGCAGCGCCCCTGGCTTCCGGGAGGGCTTTATCTTC. Supplemented by reference TRBV7-2 and TRBJ2-1, the full variable domain reads GAGVSQSPSNKVTEKGKDVELRCDPISGHTALYWYRQSLGQGLEFLIYFQGNSAPDKSGLPSDRFSAERTGGSVSTLTIQRTQQEDSAVYLCASSAPGFREGFIFGPGTRLTVL.